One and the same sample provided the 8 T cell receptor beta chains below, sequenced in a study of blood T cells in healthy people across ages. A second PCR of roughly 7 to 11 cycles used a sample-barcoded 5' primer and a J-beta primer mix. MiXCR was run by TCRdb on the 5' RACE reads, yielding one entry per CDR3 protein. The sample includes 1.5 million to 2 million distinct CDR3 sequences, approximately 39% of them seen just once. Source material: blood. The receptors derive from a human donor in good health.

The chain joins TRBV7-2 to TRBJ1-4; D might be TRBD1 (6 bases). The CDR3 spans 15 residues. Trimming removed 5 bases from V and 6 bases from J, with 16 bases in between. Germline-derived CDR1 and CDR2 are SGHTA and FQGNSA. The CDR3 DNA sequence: TGTGCCAGCAGCACCCGACAGGCTACACATGAAAAACTGTTTTTT. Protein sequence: CASSTRQATHEKLFF.

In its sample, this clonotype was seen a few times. CDR3 bases: TGCGCCAGCAGCTACTCCGGGACAGAATACGAGCAGTACTTC. Residues: CASSYSGTEYEQYF. This chain links TRBV5-1 with TRBJ2-7; 7 bases match TRBD1. The CDR3 sequence is 14 residues long. Germline V gives CDR1 SGHRS, CDR2 YFSETQ. The V gene end was trimmed by 3 bases and the J gene end by 4 bases; junction bases not matched to a gene: 7.

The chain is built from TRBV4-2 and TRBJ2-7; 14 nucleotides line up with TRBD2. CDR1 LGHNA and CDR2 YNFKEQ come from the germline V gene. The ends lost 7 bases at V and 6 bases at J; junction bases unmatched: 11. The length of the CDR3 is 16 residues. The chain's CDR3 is CASNFGLAGGTVEQYF. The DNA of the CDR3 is TGTGCCAGCAACTTCGGACTAGCGGGGGGTACAGTCGAGCAGTACTTC.

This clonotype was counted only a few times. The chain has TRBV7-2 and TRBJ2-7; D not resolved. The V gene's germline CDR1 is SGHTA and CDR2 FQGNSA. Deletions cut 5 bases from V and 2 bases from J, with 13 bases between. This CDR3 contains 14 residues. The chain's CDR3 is CASSRPGRTYEQYF. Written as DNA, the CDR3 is TGTGCCAGCAGCCGTCCGGGTAGGACCTACGAGCAGTACTTC.

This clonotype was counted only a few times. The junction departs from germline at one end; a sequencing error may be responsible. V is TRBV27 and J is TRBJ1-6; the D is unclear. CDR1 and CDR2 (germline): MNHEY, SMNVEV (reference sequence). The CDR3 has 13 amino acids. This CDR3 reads CASSLVGDSPPHF. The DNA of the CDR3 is TGTGCCAGCAGTTTAGTCGGGGATTCACCCCCCCACTTT.

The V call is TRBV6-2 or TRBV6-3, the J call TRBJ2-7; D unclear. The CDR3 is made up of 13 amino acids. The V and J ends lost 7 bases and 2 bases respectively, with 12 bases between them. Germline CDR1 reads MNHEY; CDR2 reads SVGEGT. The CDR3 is CASIGDGTYEQYF. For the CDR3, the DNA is TGTGCCAGCATAGGAGACGGTACCTACGAGCAGTACTTC.

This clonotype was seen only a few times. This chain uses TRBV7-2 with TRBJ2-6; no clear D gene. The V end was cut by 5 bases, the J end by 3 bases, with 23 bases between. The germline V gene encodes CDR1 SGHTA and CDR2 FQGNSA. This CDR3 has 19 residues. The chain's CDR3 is CASSRYQVPMKGGANVLTF. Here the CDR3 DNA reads TGTGCCAGCAGCCGATACCAGGTCCCGATGAAAGGTGGGGCCAACGTCCTGACTTTC.

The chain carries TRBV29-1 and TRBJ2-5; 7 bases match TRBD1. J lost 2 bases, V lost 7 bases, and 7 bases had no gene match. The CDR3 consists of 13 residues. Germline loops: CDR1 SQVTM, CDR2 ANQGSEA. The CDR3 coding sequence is TGCAGCGCCTTGGACAGGACACAAGAGACCCAGTACTTC. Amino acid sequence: CSALDRTQETQYF. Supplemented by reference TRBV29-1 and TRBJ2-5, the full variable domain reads SAVISQKPSRDICQRGTSLTIQCQVDSQVTMMFWYRQQPGQSLTLIATANQGSEATYESGFVIDKFPISRPNLTFSTLTVSNMSPEDSSIYLCSALDRTQETQYFGPGTRLLVL.